This TCR beta chain was sequenced during a study of blood T cells in healthy people across ages. The use of a sample-barcoded 5' primer and a J-beta primer mix characterized a second PCR of 7 to 11 cycles. Tags on each cDNA molecule came from a template-switch adaptor with 12 random nucleotides. TCRdb redid the calling of the 5' RACE reads with MiXCR, one entry per CDR3 protein. The sample has 710,000 or so distinct CDR3 sequences, about a fifth seen once; the top ten hold 22%. Only a few counts were recorded for this clonotype. Its antigen is not known. The junction differs from germline at one of its ends, possibly a read error. The sample, 7.5 to 10 milliliters of peripheral blood, was drawn from each donor. Study results and limitations: The study found more naive CD4+ cells and higher diversity in long-lived than aged donors.

CDR3 length: 12 residues. The germline gives CDR1 DFQATT, CDR2 SNEGSKA (reference sequence). This sequence was found in a man between 65 and 80 years old in good health. The V call is TRBV20-1, the J call TRBJ1-1, with D uncertain. What was sequenced was blood. In nucleotides, the CDR3 is TGCAGTGCAAAGGACCCGAACACTGGAGCTTTCTTT. The encoded protein is CSAKDPNTGAFF.